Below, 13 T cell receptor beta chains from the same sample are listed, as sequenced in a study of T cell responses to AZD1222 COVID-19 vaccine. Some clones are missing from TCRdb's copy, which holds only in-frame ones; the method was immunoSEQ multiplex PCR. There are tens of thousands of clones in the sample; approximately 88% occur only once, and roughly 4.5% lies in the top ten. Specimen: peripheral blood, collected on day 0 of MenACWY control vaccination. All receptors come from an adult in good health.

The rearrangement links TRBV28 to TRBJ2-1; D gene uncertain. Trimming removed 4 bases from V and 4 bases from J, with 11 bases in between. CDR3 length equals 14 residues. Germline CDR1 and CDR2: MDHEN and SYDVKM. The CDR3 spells CASSSGGSYNEQFF. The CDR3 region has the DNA TGTGCCAGCAGTTCGGGCGGATCTTACAATGAGCAGTTCTTC.

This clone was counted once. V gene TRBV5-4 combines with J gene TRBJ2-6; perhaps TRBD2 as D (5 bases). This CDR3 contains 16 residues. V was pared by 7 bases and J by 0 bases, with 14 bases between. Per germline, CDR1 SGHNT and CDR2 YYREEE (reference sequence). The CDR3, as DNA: TGTGCCAGCTCCAGAAAGGAGGTCTCTGGGGCCAACGTCCTGACTTTC. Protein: CASSRKEVSGANVLTF.

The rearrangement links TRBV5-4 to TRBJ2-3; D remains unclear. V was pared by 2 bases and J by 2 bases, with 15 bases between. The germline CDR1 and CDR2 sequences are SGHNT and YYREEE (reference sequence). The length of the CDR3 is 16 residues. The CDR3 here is CASSLRLAVTTDTQYF. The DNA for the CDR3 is TGTGCCAGCAGCTTAAGATTGGCAGTTACCACAGATACGCAGTATTTT.

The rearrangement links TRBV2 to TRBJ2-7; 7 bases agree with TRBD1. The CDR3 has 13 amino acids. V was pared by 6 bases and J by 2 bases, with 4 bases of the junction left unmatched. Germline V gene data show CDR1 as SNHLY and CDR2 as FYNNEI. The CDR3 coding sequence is TGTGCCAGCAGCGACGGACAGGCCTACGAGCAGTACTTC. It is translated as CASSDGQAYEQYF.

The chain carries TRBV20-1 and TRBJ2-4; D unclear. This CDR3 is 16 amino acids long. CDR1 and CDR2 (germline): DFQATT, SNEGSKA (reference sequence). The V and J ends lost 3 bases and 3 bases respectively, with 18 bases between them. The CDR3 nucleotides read TGCAGTGCTAGTGCCCCCTGGTCCCACGTCAAAAACATTCAGTACTTC. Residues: CSASAPWSHVKNIQYF.

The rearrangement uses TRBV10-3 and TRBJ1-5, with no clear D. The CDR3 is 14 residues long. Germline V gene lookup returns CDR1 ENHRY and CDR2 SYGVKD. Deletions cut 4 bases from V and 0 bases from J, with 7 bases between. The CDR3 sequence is CAISAGSSNQPQHF. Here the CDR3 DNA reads TGTGCCATCAGTGCGGGCTCTAGCAATCAGCCCCAGCATTTT.

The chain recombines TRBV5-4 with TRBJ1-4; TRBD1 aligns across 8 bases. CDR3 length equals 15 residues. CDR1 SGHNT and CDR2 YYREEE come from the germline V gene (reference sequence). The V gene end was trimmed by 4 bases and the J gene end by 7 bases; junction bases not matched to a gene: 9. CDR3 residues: CASSVRQGQGEKLFF. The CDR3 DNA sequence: TGTGCCAGCAGCGTACGACAGGGGCAGGGTGAAAAACTGTTTTTT.

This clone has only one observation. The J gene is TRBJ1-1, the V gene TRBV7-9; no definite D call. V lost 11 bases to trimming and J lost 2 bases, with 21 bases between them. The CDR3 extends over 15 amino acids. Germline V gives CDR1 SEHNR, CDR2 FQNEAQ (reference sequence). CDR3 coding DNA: TGTGCCGGAACCCGTACGGCTATTTTCAACACTGAAGCTTTCTTT. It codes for CAGTRTAIFNTEAFF. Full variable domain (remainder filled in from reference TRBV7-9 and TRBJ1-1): DTGVSQNPRHKITKRGQNVTFRCDPISEHNRLYWYRQTLGQGPEFLTYFQNEAQLEKSRLLSDRFSAERPKGSFSTLEIQRTEQGDSAMYLCAGTRTAIFNTEAFFGQGTRLTVV.

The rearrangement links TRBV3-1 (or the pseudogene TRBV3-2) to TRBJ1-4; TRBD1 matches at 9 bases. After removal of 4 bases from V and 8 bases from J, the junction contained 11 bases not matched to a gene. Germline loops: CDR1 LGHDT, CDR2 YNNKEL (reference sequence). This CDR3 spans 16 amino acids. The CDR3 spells CASSLIPGQGEEKLFF. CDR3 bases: TGTGCCAGCAGCCTTATTCCGGGACAGGGAGAAGAAAAACTGTTTTTT.

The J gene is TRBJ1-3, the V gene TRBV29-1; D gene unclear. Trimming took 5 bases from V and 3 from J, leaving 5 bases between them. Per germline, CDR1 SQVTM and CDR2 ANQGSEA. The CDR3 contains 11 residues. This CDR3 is CSVNSGNTIYF. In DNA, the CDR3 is TGCAGCGTTAATAGTGGAAACACCATATATTTT.

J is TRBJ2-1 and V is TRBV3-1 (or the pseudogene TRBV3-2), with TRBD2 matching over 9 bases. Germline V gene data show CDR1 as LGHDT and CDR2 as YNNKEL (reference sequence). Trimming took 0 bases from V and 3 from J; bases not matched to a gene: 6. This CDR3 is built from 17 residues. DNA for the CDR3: TGTGCCAGCAGCCAAGATGGTCTAGCGGGAATCTACAATGAGCAGTTCTTC. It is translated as CASSQDGLAGIYNEQFF.

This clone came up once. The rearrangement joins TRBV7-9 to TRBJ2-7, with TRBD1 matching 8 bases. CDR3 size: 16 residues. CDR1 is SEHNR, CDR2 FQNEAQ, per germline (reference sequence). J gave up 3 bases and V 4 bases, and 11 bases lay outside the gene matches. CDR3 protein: CASSSPAGTGFYEQYF. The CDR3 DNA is TGTGCCAGCAGCTCCCCGGCCGGGACAGGTTTCTACGAGCAGTACTTC.

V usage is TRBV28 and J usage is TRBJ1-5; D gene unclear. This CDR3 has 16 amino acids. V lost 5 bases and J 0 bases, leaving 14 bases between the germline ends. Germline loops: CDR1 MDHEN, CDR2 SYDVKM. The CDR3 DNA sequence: TGTGCCAGCAGTCTCGTCGCTCCTTATAGCAATCAGCCCCAGCATTTT. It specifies CASSLVAPYSNQPQHF.